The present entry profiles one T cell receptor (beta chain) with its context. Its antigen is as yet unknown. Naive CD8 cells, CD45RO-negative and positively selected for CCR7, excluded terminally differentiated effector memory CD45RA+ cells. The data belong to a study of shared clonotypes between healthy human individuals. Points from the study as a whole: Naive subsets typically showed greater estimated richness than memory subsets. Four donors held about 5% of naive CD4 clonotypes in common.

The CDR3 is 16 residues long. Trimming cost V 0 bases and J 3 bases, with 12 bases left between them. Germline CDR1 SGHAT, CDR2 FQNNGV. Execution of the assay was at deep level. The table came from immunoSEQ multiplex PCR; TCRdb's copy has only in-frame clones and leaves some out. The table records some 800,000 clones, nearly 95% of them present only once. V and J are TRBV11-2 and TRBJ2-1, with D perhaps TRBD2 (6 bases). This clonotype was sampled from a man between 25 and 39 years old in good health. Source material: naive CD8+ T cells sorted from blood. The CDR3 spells CASSLEGGNGYNEQFF. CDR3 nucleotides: TGTGCCAGCAGCTTAGAGGGAGGCAACGGCTACAATGAGCAGTTCTTC.